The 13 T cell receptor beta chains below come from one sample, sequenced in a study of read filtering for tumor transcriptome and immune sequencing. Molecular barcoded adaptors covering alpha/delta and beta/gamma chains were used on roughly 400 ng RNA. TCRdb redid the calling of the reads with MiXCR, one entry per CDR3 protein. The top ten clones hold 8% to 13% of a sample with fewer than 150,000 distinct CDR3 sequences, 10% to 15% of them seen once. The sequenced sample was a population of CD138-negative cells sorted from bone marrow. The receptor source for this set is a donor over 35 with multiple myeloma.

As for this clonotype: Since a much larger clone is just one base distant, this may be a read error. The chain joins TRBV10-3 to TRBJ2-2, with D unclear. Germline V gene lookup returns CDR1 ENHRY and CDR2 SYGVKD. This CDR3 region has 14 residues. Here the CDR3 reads CVITHGVNTGELFF. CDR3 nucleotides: TGTGTCATCACCCACGGAGTGAACACCGGGGAGCTGTTTTTT.

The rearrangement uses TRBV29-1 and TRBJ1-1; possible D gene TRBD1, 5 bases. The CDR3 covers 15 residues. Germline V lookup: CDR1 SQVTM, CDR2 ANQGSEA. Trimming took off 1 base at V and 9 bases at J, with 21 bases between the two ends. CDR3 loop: CSVEGDETVASQAFF. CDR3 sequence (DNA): TGCAGCGTTGAAGGGGACGAGACTGTAGCTTCTCAAGCTTTCTTT.

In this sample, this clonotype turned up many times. CDR3 sequence reads: CASRPSSGGGYAEQFF. The CDR3 coding sequence is TGCGCCAGCAGACCTTCTAGCGGGGGGGGATACGCTGAGCAGTTCTTC. The rearrangement links TRBV5-1 to TRBJ2-1, with 12 bases lining up with TRBD2. V dropped 5 bases and J dropped 9; count of bases not matched to a gene: 12. Per germline, CDR1 SGHRS and CDR2 YFSETQ. The CDR3 is made up of 16 amino acids.

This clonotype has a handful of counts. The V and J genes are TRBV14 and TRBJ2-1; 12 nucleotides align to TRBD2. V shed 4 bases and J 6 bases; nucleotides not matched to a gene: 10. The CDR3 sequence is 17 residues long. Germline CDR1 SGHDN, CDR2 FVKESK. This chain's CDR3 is CASSPLLTSGSANEQFF. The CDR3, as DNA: TGTGCCAGCAGCCCGCTCCTGACTAGCGGGAGTGCCAATGAGCAGTTCTTC.

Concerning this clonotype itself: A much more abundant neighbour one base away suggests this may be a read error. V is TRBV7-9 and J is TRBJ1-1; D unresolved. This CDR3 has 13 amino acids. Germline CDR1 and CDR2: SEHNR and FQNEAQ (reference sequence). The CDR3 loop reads CASSPSRNTGAFF. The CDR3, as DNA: TGTGCCAGCAGCCCATCGCGGAACACTGGAGCTTTCTTT.

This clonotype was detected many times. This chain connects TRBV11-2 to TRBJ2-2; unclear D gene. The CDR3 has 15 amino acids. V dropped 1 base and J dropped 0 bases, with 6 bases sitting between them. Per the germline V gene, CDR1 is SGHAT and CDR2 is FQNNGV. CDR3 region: CASSLGIANTGELFF. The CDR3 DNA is TGTGCCAGCAGCTTAGGAATCGCGAACACCGGGGAGCTGTTTTTT. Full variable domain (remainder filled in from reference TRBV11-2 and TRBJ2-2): EAGVAQSPRYKIIEKRQSVAFWCNPISGHATLYWYQQILGQGPKLLIQFQNNGVVDDSQLPKDRFSAERLKGVDSTLKIQPAKLEDSAVYLCASSLGIANTGELFFGEGSRLTVL.

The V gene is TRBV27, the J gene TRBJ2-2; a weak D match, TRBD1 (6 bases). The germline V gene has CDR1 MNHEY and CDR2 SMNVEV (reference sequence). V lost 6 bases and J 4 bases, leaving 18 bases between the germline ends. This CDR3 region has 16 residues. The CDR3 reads CASRWAGAEGTGELFF. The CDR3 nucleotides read TGTGCCAGCAGATGGGCAGGGGCTGAGGGCACCGGGGAGCTGTTTTTT.

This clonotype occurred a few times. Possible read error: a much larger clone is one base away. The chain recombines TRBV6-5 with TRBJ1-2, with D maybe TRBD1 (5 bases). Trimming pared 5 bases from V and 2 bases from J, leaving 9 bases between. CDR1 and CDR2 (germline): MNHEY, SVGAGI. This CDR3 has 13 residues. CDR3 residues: CASSQGRNYGYTF. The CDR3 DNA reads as TGTGCCAGCAGTCAGGGCAGGAACTATGGCTACACCTTC.

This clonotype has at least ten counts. The CDR3 nucleotides are TGTGCCTGGAGGGGGACAGGGGACATCTACGAGCAGTACTTC. It codes for CAWRGTGDIYEQYF. The chain recombines TRBV30 with TRBJ2-7; 10 bases agree with TRBD1. CDR3 length: 14 amino acids. Germline V gene sequence: CDR1 GTSNPN, CDR2 SVGIG (reference sequence). J gave up 3 bases and V 3 bases, and 5 bases lay outside the gene matches. Combining the CDR3 with reference TRBV30 and TRBJ2-7 gives the whole variable domain SQTIHQWPATLVQPVGSPLSLECTVEGTSNPNLYWYRQAAGRGLQLLFYSVGIGQISSEVPQNLSASRPQDRQFILSSKKLLLSDSGFYLCAWRGTGDIYEQYFGPGTRLTVT.

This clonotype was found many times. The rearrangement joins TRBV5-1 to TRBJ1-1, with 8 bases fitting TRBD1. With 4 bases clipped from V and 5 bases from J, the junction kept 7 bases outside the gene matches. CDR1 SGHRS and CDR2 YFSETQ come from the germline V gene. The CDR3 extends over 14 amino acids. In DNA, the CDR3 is TGCGCCAGCAGCCCGACAGGGGATGGGACTGAAGCTTTCTTT. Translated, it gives CASSPTGDGTEAFF.

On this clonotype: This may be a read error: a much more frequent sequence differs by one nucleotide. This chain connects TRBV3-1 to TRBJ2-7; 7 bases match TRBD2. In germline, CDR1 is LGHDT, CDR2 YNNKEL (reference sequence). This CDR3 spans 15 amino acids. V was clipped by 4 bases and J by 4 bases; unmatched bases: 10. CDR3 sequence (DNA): TGTGCCAGCAGCCTGCAGGCCGCGGGAGCGTACGAGCAGTACTTC. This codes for CASSLQAAGAYEQYF.

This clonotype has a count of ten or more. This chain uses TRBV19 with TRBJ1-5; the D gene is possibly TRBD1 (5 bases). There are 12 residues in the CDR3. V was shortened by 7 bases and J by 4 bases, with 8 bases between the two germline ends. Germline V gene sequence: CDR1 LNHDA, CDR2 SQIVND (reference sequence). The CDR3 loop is CASNGGNQPQHF. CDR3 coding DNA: TGTGCCAGTAACGGGGGGAATCAGCCCCAGCATTTT.

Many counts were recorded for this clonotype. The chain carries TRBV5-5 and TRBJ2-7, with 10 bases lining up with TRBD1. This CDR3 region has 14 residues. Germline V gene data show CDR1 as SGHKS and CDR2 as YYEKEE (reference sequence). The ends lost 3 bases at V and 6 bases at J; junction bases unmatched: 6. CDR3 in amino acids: CASSWSRDRGEQYF. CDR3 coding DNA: TGTGCCAGCAGCTGGTCCCGGGACAGGGGCGAGCAGTACTTC. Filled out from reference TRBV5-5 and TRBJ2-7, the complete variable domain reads DAGVTQSPTHLIKTRGQQVTLRCSPISGHKSVSWYQQVLGQGPQFIFQYYEKEERGRGNFPDRFSARQFPNYSSELNVNALLLGDSALYLCASSWSRDRGEQYFGPGTRLTVT.